Listed below are T cell receptor beta chains from one sample, sequenced in a study of blood T cell repertoires in COVID-19. Here immunoSEQ multiplex PCR was the method, and the copy in TCRdb shows in-frame clones only, minus some. The sample lists a few hundred thousand clones, more than 75% occurring once. The sample comprised PBMCs or T cells enriched from blood (not recorded which). The source is a woman aged 18-29 years who had recovered from COVID-19. The CDR3 runs from the conserved cysteine through the conserved F or W. The D gene is left open where the match is weak. A clone size is listed for some rows: how often the clone was seen (once, few, many), or a class if it is expanded.

v_call	d_call	j_call	clone_size	cdr3_nt	cdr3_aa
TRBV19	TRBD1	TRBJ2-1	-	TGTGCCAGTAGTACGCTCGGGACAGGCGATGAGCAGTTCTTC	CASSTLGTGDEQFF
TRBV4-1	TRBD1	TRBJ1-2	-	TGCGCCAGCAGCCGCGGACAGGGCTGGACCTTC	CASSRGQGWTF
TRBV7-9	-	TRBJ1-2	-	TGTGCCAGCAGCTCGGGGGGAGGTGGCTACACCTTC	CASSSGGGGYTF
TRBV11-2	-	TRBJ1-4	-	TGTGCCAGCAGCTTAGGCGCGGGGGGTGAAAAACTGTTTTTT	CASSLGAGGEKLFF
TRBV6-5	TRBD1	TRBJ2-1	-	TGTGCCAGCAGTCCGCGGACAGGATGGGATGAGCAGTTCTTC	CASSPRTGWDEQFF
TRBV9	-	TRBJ2-1	-	TGTGCCAGCACTAGGGGCGAGATCTACAATGAGCAGTTCTTC	CASTRGEIYNEQFF
TRBV2	TRBD1	TRBJ1-2	-	TGTGCCAGCAGCGAAGACAGGGCGCGCTATGGCTACACCTTC	CASSEDRARYGYTF
TRBV18	-	TRBJ1-2	-	TGTGCCAGCTCACCACCGACGGACAGTTTCTATGGCTACACCTTC	CASSPPTDSFYGYTF
TRBV5-6	-	TRBJ2-7	-	TGTGCCAGCAGCTTGACGACAGGAGAAGACGAGCAGTACTTC	CASSLTTGEDEQYF
TRBV5-1	TRBD2	TRBJ2-2	few	TGCGCCAGCAGCATGCCGACTAGCGGGAAAGCGAACACCGGGGAGCTGTTTTTT	CASSMPTSGKANTGELFF
TRBV30	-	TRBJ1-4	-	TGTGCCTGGGGGCACAGAACTAATGAAAAACTGTTTTTT	CAWGHRTNEKLFF